One sample yielded the 29 T cell receptor beta chains listed below, sequenced in a study of shared clonotypes between healthy human individuals. TCRdb's copy holds only in-frame clones and misses some; the assay was immunoSEQ multiplex PCR. The sample lists roughly 1,600,000 clones, approximately 98.5% occurring once. The specimen was naive CD4+ T cells sorted from blood. Documented subset: CD45RA+ positively selected. Receptor source: a man under 40 in good health.

The chain has TRBV7-2 and TRBJ2-7; a possible D gene is TRBD2 (6 bases). The length of the CDR3 is 15 residues. The V and J ends lost 1 base and 6 bases respectively, with 16 bases between them. CDR1 and CDR2 from the germline V gene are SGHTA and FQGNSA. In DNA form, the CDR3 reads TGTGCCAGCAGCTTAGACCCGGGAGCCCTCCTCGAGCAGTACTTC. Amino acid sequence: CASSLDPGALLEQYF.

Comment on this clone: The same CDR3 arises from other DNA sequences in this sample as well. This chain's CDR3 is CASSLGRSSYNEQFF. The CDR3 nucleotides read TGTGCCAGCAGCTTAGGACGGAGCTCCTACAATGAGCAGTTCTTC. This chain connects TRBV11-2 to TRBJ2-1; D uncertain. V was shortened by 1 base and J by 0 bases, with 7 bases between the two germline ends. The V gene's germline CDR1 is SGHAT and CDR2 FQNNGV. This CDR3 has 15 residues.

This clone was seen once. This rearrangement joins TRBV2 to TRBJ2-1; maybe TRBD2 (5 bases). The V end was cut by 5 bases, the J end by 16 bases, with 21 bases between. Germline V gives CDR1 SNHLY, CDR2 FYNNEI. This CDR3 is built from 13 residues. The CDR3 coding sequence is TGTGCCAGCAGTTCCCCGCCTAGCCGTGTTTCTTTCTTC. Its protein is CASSSPPSRVSFF.

The chain couples TRBV6-1 to TRBJ1-3; no clear D. Deletions cut 8 bases from V and 0 bases from J, with 8 bases between. Germline V gene sequence: CDR1 MNHNS, CDR2 SASEGT. This CDR3 spans 13 amino acids. CDR3 coding DNA: TGTGCCAGCGGAGTTGACTCTGGAAACACCATATATTTT. As protein: CASGVDSGNTIYF.

As concerns this clone: This same CDR3 is encoded by further DNA sequences in the sample. The rearrangement joins TRBV28 to TRBJ2-7; 7 nucleotides line up with TRBD1. This CDR3 spans 12 amino acids. From germline, CDR1 is MDHEN and CDR2 SYDVKM. The V and J ends lost 6 bases and 3 bases, in that order; junction bases with no gene match: 2. The CDR3 nucleotides are TGTGCCAGCAGACGGGACAGCTACGAGCAGTACTTC. Protein sequence: CASRRDSYEQYF.

V is TRBV18 and J is TRBJ1-4; D might be TRBD1 (6 bases). The CDR3 contains 15 residues. Looked up from germline, CDR1 is KGHSH and CDR2 is LQKENI. Trimming took 6 bases from V and 4 from J, leaving 15 bases between them. CDR3 amino acids: CASSSRTADNEKLFF. The CDR3 DNA is TGTGCCAGCTCGTCCCGGACAGCAGATAATGAAAAACTGTTTTTT.

This rearrangement joins TRBV6-1 to TRBJ2-2, with 10 positions matching TRBD1. This CDR3 contains 15 residues. CDR1 and CDR2 from the germline V gene are MNHNS and SASEGT. The V gene end was trimmed by 6 bases and the J gene end by 6 bases; junction bases not matched to a gene: 7. This CDR3 reads CASSVLDRGPGELFF. CDR3 DNA: TGTGCCAGCAGCGTACTTGACAGGGGGCCCGGGGAGCTGTTTTTT.

As for this clone: The same CDR3 is also encoded by other DNA sequences in this sample. The chain combines TRBV5-1 with TRBJ2-2; 8 bases fit TRBD1. Germline-derived CDR1 and CDR2 are SGHRS and YFSETQ. The CDR3 sequence is 15 residues long. With V trimmed by 4 bases and J by 2 bases, 4 bases remained unmatched. The chain's CDR3 is CASSADRGNTGELFF. The CDR3 DNA follows: TGCGCCAGCAGCGCCGACAGGGGTAACACCGGGGAGCTGTTTTTT.

This clone was detected only once. This sequence joins TRBV19 and TRBJ1-5; D perhaps matches TRBD1 (6 bases). V was clipped by 3 bases and J by 4 bases, with 16 bases between them. Germline-derived CDR1 and CDR2 are LNHDA and SQIVND (reference sequence). The CDR3 spans 16 residues. The CDR3 here is CASSILIQGLNQPQHF. As DNA, the CDR3 is TGTGCCAGTAGTATCTTAATACAGGGCCTAAATCAGCCCCAGCATTTT. Based on the CDR3 plus reference TRBV19 and TRBJ1-5, the full variable domain is DGGITQSPKYLFRKEGQNVTLSCEQNLNHDAMYWYRQDPGQGLRLIYYSQIVNDFQKGDIAEGYSVSREKKESFPLTVTSAQKNPTAFYLCASSILIQGLNQPQHFGDGTRLSIL.

This clone has only one observation. This chain connects TRBV4-3 to TRBJ2-7; TRBD2 matches 10 bases. The CDR3 spans 15 residues. V lost 4 bases, J lost 0 bases, and 3 bases stayed unmatched. In germline, CDR1 is LGHNA, CDR2 YSLEER. CDR3: CASSPTSGLSYEQYF. CDR3 in DNA: TGCGCCAGCAGCCCGACTAGCGGGCTCTCCTACGAGCAGTACTTC.

The chain employs TRBV2 and TRBJ2-2, with 11 bases fitting TRBD2. The CDR3 has 17 amino acids. Trimming removed 7 bases from V and 4 bases from J; junction bases left unmatched: 11. CDR1 SNHLY and CDR2 FYNNEI come from the germline V gene. CDR3 loop: CASTVRLAGLFTGELFF. As DNA, the CDR3 is TGTGCCAGCACCGTGAGACTAGCGGGACTGTTCACCGGGGAGCTGTTTTTT.

Notes on this clone: The sample has other DNA sequences that encode this CDR3 too. The J gene is TRBJ2-7, the V gene TRBV29-1; D gene unclear. This CDR3 is 11 amino acids long. From germline, CDR1 is SQVTM and CDR2 ANQGSEA. Trimming pared 4 bases from V and 2 bases from J, leaving 6 bases between. The CDR3 DNA sequence: TGCAGCGTTGGGGCCACCTACGAGCAGTACTTC. This translates into CSVGATYEQYF.

The sample holds one count of this clone. V gene TRBV2 combines with J gene TRBJ1-1; no clear D gene. The germline CDR1 and CDR2 sequences are SNHLY and FYNNEI. This CDR3 is 14 amino acids long. The V end was cut by 4 bases, the J end by 5 bases, with 14 bases between. The CDR3 DNA follows: TGTGCCAGCAGTGGTCTCGGTTTAGGGACTGAAGCTTTCTTT. It encodes CASSGLGLGTEAFF.

The genes are TRBV6-6 and TRBJ2-7, with 7 bases identical to TRBD2. The CDR3 length is 15 residues. V was clipped by 7 bases and J by 0 bases; unmatched bases: 9. CDR1 and CDR2 (germline): MNHNY, SVGAGI (reference sequence). The CDR3 sequence is CASNPLGRGSYEQYF. In DNA, the CDR3 is TGTGCCAGCAACCCCTTAGGGAGGGGCTCCTACGAGCAGTACTTC.

V gene TRBV7-6 combines with J gene TRBJ2-2; D remains ambiguous. Trimming removed 4 bases from V and 6 bases from J, with 9 bases in between. The CDR3 is made up of 13 amino acids. CDR1 SGHVS and CDR2 FNYEAQ come from the germline V gene. The CDR3 DNA reads as TGTGCCAGCAGCTCGAAGTCGTCCGGGGAGCTGTTTTTT. Translated: CASSSKSSGELFF.

The V and J genes are TRBV18 and TRBJ2-1; maybe TRBD1 (5 bases). Looked up from germline, CDR1 is KGHSH and CDR2 is LQKENI. V was shortened by 3 bases and J by 9 bases, with 9 bases between the two germline ends. The CDR3 consists of 12 residues. The DNA for the CDR3 is TGTGCCAGCTCACCCGATAGGGGTGAGCAGTTCTTC. Its translation is CASSPDRGEQFF.

V and J are TRBV5-6 and TRBJ2-7; possibly TRBD1 or TRBD2 for D (5 bases each). This CDR3 contains 14 residues. Germline V gene data show CDR1 as SGHDT and CDR2 as YYEEEE. Trimming removed 0 bases at V and 7 bases at J, with 14 bases between. CDR3 sequence reads: CASSLVGPPQEQYF. DNA of the CDR3: TGTGCCAGCAGCTTGGTGGGACCTCCGCAGGAGCAGTACTTC.

Concerning this clone: In the same sample, other DNA sequences code for this CDR3. This sequence joins TRBV6-5 and TRBJ1-1, with a tentative D call TRBD1 (5 bases). The CDR3 sequence is 14 residues long. V lost 3 bases and J lost 0, with 8 bases in between. The germline CDR1 and CDR2 sequences are MNHEY and SVGAGI. In DNA form, the CDR3 reads TGTGCCAGCAGTTATTTGGGGGTGAACACTGAAGCTTTCTTT. This encodes CASSYLGVNTEAFF.

The V call is TRBV27, the J call TRBJ1-3, with D possibly matching TRBD1 (5 bases). Looked up from germline, CDR1 is MNHEY and CDR2 is SMNVEV (reference sequence). The germline V and J ends were trimmed by 0 bases and 0 bases, with 12 bases remaining between them. This CDR3 contains 17 residues. Here the CDR3 reads CASSLSGQLSSGNTIYF. As DNA, the CDR3 is TGTGCCAGCAGTTTATCGGGGCAGCTCAGCTCTGGAAACACCATATATTTT.

The gene calls are TRBV15 and TRBJ1-5, with unresolved D. Looked up from germline, CDR1 is LNHNV and CDR2 is YYDKDF (reference sequence). This CDR3 has 14 amino acids. Trimming removed 0 bases at V and 7 bases at J, with 10 bases between. The CDR3 DNA follows: TGTGCCACCAGCAGAGAGCCTATGGCCCAGCCCCAGCATTTT. Translated, it gives CATSREPMAQPQHF.

The chain links TRBV5-4 to TRBJ2-3; 10 nucleotides align to TRBD1. Germline lookup yields CDR1 SGHNT and CDR2 YYREEE (reference sequence). The CDR3 loop spans 13 amino acids. The V segment lost 8 bases and the J segment 5 bases; nucleotides outside the gene matches: 5. CDR3 sequence reads: CASWTGGQDTQYF. CDR3 bases: TGTGCCAGTTGGACAGGGGGACAAGATACGCAGTATTTT.

This clone was found once. The V and J genes are TRBV13 and TRBJ2-3; 12 positions match TRBD2. The CDR3 has 15 residues. The germline V gene encodes CDR1 PRHDT and CDR2 FYEKMQ (reference sequence). V shed 2 bases, J shed 4 bases, and the junction held 1 base outside the gene matches. The chain's CDR3 is CASSLRLAGADTQYF. The CDR3 DNA reads TGTGCCAGCAGCTTAAGACTAGCGGGAGCAGATACGCAGTATTTT.

V usage is TRBV28 and J usage is TRBJ1-3, with D unclear. The length of the CDR3 is 14 residues. CDR1 and CDR2 from the germline V gene are MDHEN and SYDVKM. With 7 bases removed from V and 0 bases from J, the gap between germline ends came to 10 bases. The CDR3 region has the DNA TGTGCCAGCACTGACCTTAGCTCTGGAAACACCATATATTTT. It encodes CASTDLSSGNTIYF.

The chain combines TRBV5-5 with TRBJ2-7, with TRBD1 as a possible D gene (6 bases). Germline V gene lookup returns CDR1 SGHKS and CDR2 YYEKEE (reference sequence). The CDR3 covers 15 residues. With 0 bases removed from V and 0 bases from J, the gap between germline ends came to 10 bases. The CDR3 here is CASSLAATGSYEQYF. CDR3 in DNA: TGTGCCAGCAGCTTGGCCGCGACAGGCTCCTACGAGCAGTACTTC.

The chain couples TRBV5-1 to TRBJ2-7; 7 nucleotides line up with TRBD2. Unmatched junction bases numbered 6, after V lost 3 bases and J lost 0 bases. CDR1 and CDR2 (germline): SGHRS, YFSETQ. The CDR3 is 15 amino acids. CDR3 residues: CASSWGGTPSYEQYF. The CDR3 nucleotides read TGCGCCAGCAGCTGGGGGGGGACGCCCTCCTACGAGCAGTACTTC.

This chain's CDR3 is CAISEPQWGGDSYNEQFF. The CDR3 DNA reads as TGTGCCATCAGTGAGCCACAATGGGGCGGGGACAGTTACAATGAGCAGTTCTTC. The rearrangement joins TRBV10-3 to TRBJ2-1; the D gene is possibly TRBD1 (7 bases). Trimming took 2 bases from V and 4 from J, leaving 21 bases between them. The V gene's germline CDR1 is ENHRY and CDR2 SYGVKD. This CDR3 contains 18 residues.

The V gene is TRBV30, the J gene TRBJ2-2; TRBD2 is a possible D gene (5 bases). Germline loops: CDR1 GTSNPN, CDR2 SVGIG (reference sequence). V lost 1 base and J lost 6, with 9 bases in between. The CDR3 consists of 13 residues. The chain's CDR3 is CAWSALASGELFF. The CDR3 nucleotides read TGTGCCTGGAGTGCCCTAGCCTCCGGGGAGCTGTTTTTT.

V usage is TRBV7-2 and J usage is TRBJ2-5, with 8 bases lining up with TRBD2. The trim removed 5 bases at V and 4 bases at J, leaving 6 bases unmatched. Germline CDR1 is SGHTA and CDR2 is FQGNSA. The CDR3 sequence is 14 residues long. The CDR3 spells CASSPRTSPETQYF. The CDR3 bases are TGTGCCAGCAGCCCTAGGACTAGCCCAGAGACCCAGTACTTC. The variable domain in full, with the rest retrieved from reference TRBV7-2 and TRBJ2-5, is GAGVSQSPSNKVTEKGKDVELRCDPISGHTALYWYRQSLGQGLEFLIYFQGNSAPDKSGLPSDRFSAERTGGSVSTLTIQRTQQEDSAVYLCASSPRTSPETQYFGPGTRLLVL.

The gene calls are TRBV11-2 and TRBJ2-7, with 11 bases that match TRBD2. The CDR3 consists of 15 residues. After removal of 4 bases from V and 9 bases from J, the junction contained 11 bases not matched to a gene. Germline V gene lookup returns CDR1 SGHAT and CDR2 FQNNGV. The CDR3 protein is CASSSATSGILAQYF. CDR3 coding DNA: TGTGCCAGCAGCTCCGCGACTAGCGGGATCTTAGCGCAGTACTTC.